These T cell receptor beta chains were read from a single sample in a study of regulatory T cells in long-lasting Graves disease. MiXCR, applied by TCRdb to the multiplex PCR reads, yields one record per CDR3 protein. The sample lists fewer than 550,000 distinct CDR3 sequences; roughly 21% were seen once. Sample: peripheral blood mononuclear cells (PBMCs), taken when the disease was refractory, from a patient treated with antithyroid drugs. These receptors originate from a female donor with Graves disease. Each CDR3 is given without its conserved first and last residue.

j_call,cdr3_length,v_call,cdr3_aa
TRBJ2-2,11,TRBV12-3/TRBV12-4,ASSLSDTGELF
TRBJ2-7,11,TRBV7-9,ASRYGALDEQY
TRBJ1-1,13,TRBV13,ASSPAGTESTEAF
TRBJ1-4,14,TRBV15,ATSRGGQGWDEKLF
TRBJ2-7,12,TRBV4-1,ASSQPTGGHEQY
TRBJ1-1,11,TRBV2,ATRAQFNTEAF
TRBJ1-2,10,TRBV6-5,ASSSQGNGYT
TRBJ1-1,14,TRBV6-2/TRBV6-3,ASSYWGGGMNTEAF
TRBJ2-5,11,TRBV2,ASKEGLQETQY
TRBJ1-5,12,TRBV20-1,SASEQGIDQPQH
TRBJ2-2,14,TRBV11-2,ASSPTSGKNTGELF
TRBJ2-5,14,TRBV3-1,ASSQDLWRGRETQY
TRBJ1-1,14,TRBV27,ASSKVPLRGNTEAF
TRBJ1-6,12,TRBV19,ASSNGVYNSPLH
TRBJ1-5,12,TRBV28,ASSLRDRDQPQH
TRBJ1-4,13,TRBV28,ASTIGGQGDEKLF
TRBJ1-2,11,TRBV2,ASIGRGNYGYT
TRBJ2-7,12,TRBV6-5,ASSYSSSNYEQY
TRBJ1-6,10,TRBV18,ASSRGDSPLH
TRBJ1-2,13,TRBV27,ASTSLAGGRDGYT
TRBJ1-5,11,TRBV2,ASGRDSNQPQH
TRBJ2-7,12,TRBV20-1,SARDFGKTYEQY
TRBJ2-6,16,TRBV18,ASSPTQGAYSGANVLT
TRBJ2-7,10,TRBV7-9,ASSFTTGEQY
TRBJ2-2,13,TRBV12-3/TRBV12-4,ASSLRGPLTGELF
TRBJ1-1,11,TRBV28,ASTSSRATEAF
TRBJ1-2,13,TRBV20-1,SATLPTGGGYGYT
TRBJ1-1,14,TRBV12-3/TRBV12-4,ASSFLGQGVNTEAF
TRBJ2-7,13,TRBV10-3,AISRGTGPNYEQY
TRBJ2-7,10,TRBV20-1,SARDSRPEQY
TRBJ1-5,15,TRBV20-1,SAPFGTGSVLNQPQH
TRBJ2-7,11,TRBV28,ASISDAAYEQY
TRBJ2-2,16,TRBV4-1,ASSPGPWGQEITGELF
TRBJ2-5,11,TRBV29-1,SVDRREGETQY
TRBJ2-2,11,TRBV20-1,SARDPAPGELF
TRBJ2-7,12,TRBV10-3,AISEVASGGAQY
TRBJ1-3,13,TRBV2,ASSDGQGLGNTIY
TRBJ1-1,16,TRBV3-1,ASSQDSVGALGGAEAF
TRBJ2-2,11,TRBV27,ASSTGTTGELF
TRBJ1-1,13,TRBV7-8,ASSLRSAVNTEAF
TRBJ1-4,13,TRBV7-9,ASSSSSEINEKLF
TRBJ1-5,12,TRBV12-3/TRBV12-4,ASSTGTGYQPQH
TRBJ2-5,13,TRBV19,ASSIAAGVSETQY
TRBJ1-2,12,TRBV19,ASSTSSSGRGYT
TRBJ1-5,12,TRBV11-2,ASSLVLGDQPQH
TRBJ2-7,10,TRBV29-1,SVVRGMDEQY
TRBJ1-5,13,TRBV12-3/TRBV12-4,ASTLGQGSNQPQH
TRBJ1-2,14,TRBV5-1,ASSDRGEGLPYGYT
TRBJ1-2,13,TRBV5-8,ASSSTFEGREGYT
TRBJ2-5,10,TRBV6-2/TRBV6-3,ASSSGAETQY
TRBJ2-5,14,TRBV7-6,ASSVPGQGAGETQY
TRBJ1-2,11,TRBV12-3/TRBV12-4,ASSPTDSYGYT
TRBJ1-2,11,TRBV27,ASSARAGDGYT